These 17 T cell receptor beta chains came from one sample sequenced in a study of T cell clonality in common variable immunodeficiency (dated by TCRdb to the mid-2010s). The paper as a whole reports these results and caveats: Fewer deletions and N-nucleotide insertions were reportedly observed in CVID TCRbeta sequences, and highly modified clones with 13 or more V deletions were reportedly absent from CVID TCRbeta sequences.

Library preparation was by the immunoSEQ multiplex PCR assay. In TCRdb, the immuneACCESS table is reduced to in-frame sequences with V and J assigned. These tables do not hold every clone; where another copy was compared, an unresolved V gene accounts for under half, and the others remain unexplained. With approximately 28,000 clones recorded, this sample contains no clone counted only once. The top ten constitute under 3.5% of the sample. For these TCRs, the target antigens are not known. Sequences were obtained from peripheral blood mononuclear cells. The receptors were sampled from a human donor with common variable immunodeficiency.

This clone was detected only a few times. This may be a read error: a much more frequent sequence differs by one nucleotide. The read ends 3 residues before the CDR3 terminus; that terminus is restored from the germline J gene. The J gene is TRBJ2-5, the V gene TRBV7-3; D not resolved. Germline V CDR1 and CDR2: SGHTA, FQGTGA. The CDR3 has 13 residues. This CDR3 is CSSSCSVIQTQYF. Partial CDR3 DNA: TGTTCCAGCAGCTGCTCAGTTATTCAGACC. The variable domain in full, completed from reference TRBV7-3 and TRBJ2-5, reads GAGVSQTPSNKVTEKGKYVELRCDPISGHTALYWYRQSLGQGPEFLIYFQGTGAADDSGLPNDRFFAVRPEGSVSTLKIQRTERGDSAVYLCSSSCSVIQTQYFGPGTRLLVL.

This clone was recorded at least ten times. The sequenced fragment ends 3 residues before the CDR3 boundary, so the rest is inferred from the germline J gene. This chain connects TRBV5-1 to TRBJ2-7; D is uncertain. There are 12 residues in the CDR3. V shed 0 bases and J shed 2 bases, with 3 bases lying between them. Germline V gene data show CDR1 as SGHRS and CDR2 as YFSETQ. CDR3 residues: CASSLDTYEQYF. CDR3 DNA, as far as it was read: TGCGCCAGCAGCTTGGACACCTACGAG.

At least ten counts were recorded for this clone. Read coverage stops 3 residues before the CDR3 terminus; the germline J gene supplies the remainder. V is TRBV2 and J is TRBJ1-5; tentatively, D is TRBD1 (6 bases). Trimming pared 3 bases from V and 6 bases from J, leaving 6 bases between. CDR3 length: 12 amino acids. CDR1 and CDR2 (germline): SNHLY, FYNNEI. CDR3 loop: CASSEDSQPQHF. CDR3 DNA, as far as it was read: TGTGCCAGCAGTGAGGACAGTCAGCCC. Supplemented by reference TRBV2 and TRBJ1-5, the full variable domain reads EPEVTQTPSHQVTQMGQEVILRCVPISNHLYFYWYRQILGQKVEFLVSFYNNEISEKSEIFDDQFSVERPDGSNFTLKIRSTKLEDSAMYFCASSEDSQPQHFGDGTRLSIL.

Only a few counts were recorded for this clone. The CDR3 goes on 3 residues after the read ends, and that part is filled in from the germline J gene. The chain is built from TRBV5-1 and TRBJ1-2, with 8 positions matching TRBD1. Trimming cost V 5 bases and J 1 base; bases outside gene matches: 10. The germline V gene has CDR1 SGHRS and CDR2 YFSETQ. The CDR3 spans 16 residues. The DNA read from the CDR3 is TGCGCCAGCAGAAAACCCCCAGGGGGCAGTAACTATGGC. Translating gives CASRKPPGGSNYG. The full CDR3 sequence reads CASRKPPGGSNYGYTF.

Turning to this clone: Sequencing ends 3 residues short of the CDR3 end; the germline J gene provides the rest. The V call is TRBV19, the J call TRBJ1-1, with D maybe TRBD1 (6 bases). The CDR3 consists of 17 residues. V gave up 3 bases and J gave up 1 base, with 18 bases separating them. Germline assignment: CDR1 LNHDA and CDR2 SQIVND (reference sequence). CDR3 sequence reads: CASSMSPGQPGNTEAFF. The DNA read from the CDR3 is TGTGCCAGTAGTATGTCACCCGGACAGCCAGGGAACACTGAA. The variable domain in full, completed from reference TRBV19 and TRBJ1-1, reads DGGITQSPKYLFRKEGQNVTLSCEQNLNHDAMYWYRQDPGQGLRLIYYSQIVNDFQKGDIAEGYSVSREKKESFPLTVTSAQKNPTAFYLCASSMSPGQPGNTEAFFGQGTRLTVV.

In regard to this clone: The read stops 3 residues short of the end of the CDR3; the missing end is completed from the germline J gene. The rearrangement uses TRBV6-1 and TRBJ1-2; maybe TRBD1 (6 bases). Per the germline V gene, CDR1 is MNHNS and CDR2 is SASEGT. The CDR3 loop spans 16 amino acids. Deletions cut 0 bases from V and 1 base from J, with 12 bases between. The DNA read from the CDR3 is TGTGCCAGCAGTGAAGCGAGTAGGACAGTTAACTATGGC. Protein: CASSEASRTVNYG. The full CDR3 sequence reads CASSEASRTVNYGYTF.

There are many counts of this clone. The CDR3 goes on 3 residues after the read ends, and that part is filled in from the germline J gene. The chain combines TRBV19 with TRBJ2-2; no clear D gene. The V and J ends lost 7 bases and 0 bases respectively, with 12 bases between them. The CDR3 spans 15 residues. From germline, CDR1 is LNHDA and CDR2 SQIVND (reference sequence). CDR3 DNA, as far as it was read: TGTGCCAGTAAATCACTAAACGCGAACACCGGGGAG. It encodes CASKSLNANTGE. The whole CDR3 protein reads CASKSLNANTGELFF. Using reference TRBV19 and TRBJ2-2 for the parts outside the CDR3, the full variable domain is DGGITQSPKYLFRKEGQNVTLSCEQNLNHDAMYWYRQDPGQGLRLIYYSQIVNDFQKGDIAEGYSVSREKKESFPLTVTSAQKNPTAFYLCASKSLNANTGELFFGEGSRLTVL.

This clone was observed at least ten times. CDR3: CASRTGDEKLFF. CDR3 bases read: TGTGCCAGCCGGACAGGGGATGAAAAA. The chain employs TRBV19 and TRBJ1-4; TRBD1 aligns across 9 bases. The read falls 3 residues short of the CDR3 end, and the missing part is taken from the germline J gene. Germline V CDR1 and CDR2: LNHDA, SQIVND (reference sequence). After removal of 9 bases from V and 6 bases from J, the junction contained 2 bases not matched to a gene. This CDR3 comprises 12 residues.

At least ten counts were recorded for this clone. The CDR3 extends 3 residues past the end of the read, so its final part is completed from the germline J gene. The chain joins TRBV5-1 to TRBJ1-1; a weak D match, TRBD1 (6 bases). Trimming stripped 2 bases from V and 2 bases from J, with 13 bases between. The CDR3 length is 15 residues. Per germline, CDR1 SGHRS and CDR2 YFSETQ. CDR3: CASSFQGPLNTEAFF. The DNA read from the CDR3 is TGCGCCAGCAGCTTTCAGGGGCCGCTAAACACTGAA.

Comments on this clone: Sequencing ends 3 residues short of the CDR3 end; the germline J gene provides the rest. V usage is TRBV20-1 and J usage is TRBJ2-3, with 9 bases fitting TRBD1. This CDR3 contains 17 residues. The germline CDR1 and CDR2 sequences are DFQATT and SNEGSKA (reference sequence). The V gene end was trimmed by 0 bases and the J gene end by 0 bases; junction bases not matched to a gene: 7. This CDR3 is CSAREYLTGGSTDTQYF. The CDR3 DNA, read in part, is TGCAGTGCTAGAGAATACCTTACAGGGGGCAGCACAGATACG.

This clone was picked up many times. Sequencing ends 3 residues short of the CDR3 end; the germline J gene provides the rest. The rearrangement joins TRBV7-3 to TRBJ1-4; TRBD1 is a possible D gene (5 bases). CDR3 size: 15 residues. Germline V gene data show CDR1 as SGHTA and CDR2 as FQGTGA. The V end was cut by 2 bases, the J end by 3 bases, with 10 bases between. CDR3 DNA (partial): TGTGCCAGCAGCTTACAGGGTGGGGCTAATGAAAAA. Amino acid sequence: CASSLQGGANEK. The CDR3 in full is CASSLQGGANEKLFF.

This clone showed up many times. The read gets to within 3 residues of the CDR3 end, and the germline J gene fills in the rest. The rearrangement links TRBV5-1 to TRBJ1-1; 9 nucleotides align to TRBD1. Germline lookup yields CDR1 SGHRS and CDR2 YFSETQ. Losses at the gene ends were 0 bases for V and 3 bases for J; bases not matched to a gene: 15. The CDR3 sequence is 19 residues long. Partial CDR3 DNA: TGCGCCAGCAGCTTGGCCTCCCCCGGGACAGGGAGGAAGGACACTGAA. Its translation is CASSLASPGTGRKDTE. In full, the CDR3 reads CASSLASPGTGRKDTEAFF.

In regard to this clone: The read falls 3 residues short of the CDR3 end, and the missing part is taken from the germline J gene. This chain links TRBV2 with TRBJ2-7; 7 nucleotides agree with TRBD1. V trimming: 9 bases; J trimming: 5 bases; junction bases outside the gene matches: 4. Looked up from germline, CDR1 is SNHLY and CDR2 is FYNNEI. CDR3 length: 11 amino acids. CDR3 residues: CASGTEDEQYF. CDR3 DNA (partial): TGTGCCAGTGGGACAGAGGACGAG.

This clone was recorded at least ten times. The CDR3 end falls 3 residues outside the read, so it is completed with the germline J gene. V usage is TRBV18 and J usage is TRBJ1-1, with TRBD1 matching over 8 bases. The ends lost 6 bases at V and 1 base at J; junction bases unmatched: 4. Per germline, CDR1 KGHSH and CDR2 LQKENI. The CDR3 extends over 14 amino acids. This CDR3 is CASSGQEKNTEAFF. The DNA read from the CDR3 is TGTGCCAGCTCGGGACAGGAGAAGAACACTGAA. The variable domain in full, with the rest retrieved from reference TRBV18 and TRBJ1-1, is NAGVMQNPRHLVRRRGQEARLRCSPMKGHSHVYWYRQLPEEGLKFMVYLQKENIIDESGMPKERFSAEFPKEGPSILRIQQVVRGDSAAYFCASSGQEKNTEAFFGQGTRLTVV.

Sample share makes this clone medium-sized. The read stops 3 residues short of the end of the CDR3; the missing end is completed from the germline J gene. V is TRBV29-1 and J is TRBJ2-3; 13 nucleotides agree with TRBD2. Germline V gives CDR1 SQVTM, CDR2 ANQGSEA. V was pared by 5 bases and J by 3 bases, with 2 bases of the junction left unmatched. The length of the CDR3 is 14 residues. The sequenced CDR3 bases are TGCAGCGTTACGACTAGCGGGAGGACAGATACG. It encodes CSVTTSGRTDT. The complete CDR3 protein is CSVTTSGRTDTQYF.

This clone was counted many times. The CDR3 end is not reached by the read, which stops 3 residues before it; the germline J gene fills it in. The chain carries TRBV30 and TRBJ2-4; D might be TRBD1 (6 bases). CDR1 and CDR2 (germline): GTSNPN, SVGIG (reference sequence). CDR3 length equals 14 residues. V was shortened by 2 bases and J by 4 bases, with 12 bases between the two germline ends. CDR3 sequence: CAWSISGHKNIQYF. CDR3 DNA (partial): TGTGCCTGGAGTATTTCGGGACATAAAAACATT.

Note on this clone: The CDR3 extends 3 residues past the end of the read, so its final part is completed from the germline J gene. The V call is TRBV5-6, the J call TRBJ1-1, with a tentative D call TRBD1 (6 bases). This CDR3 has 14 amino acids. The V gene's germline CDR1 is SGHDT and CDR2 YYEEEE. V was clipped by 5 bases and J by 3 bases, with 14 bases between them. The part of the CDR3 DNA that was read is TGTGCCAGCAGGAACAGGGAAATCGACACTGAA. Translating it yields CASRNREIDTE. The CDR3 reads in full as CASRNREIDTEAFF.